This entry concerns a single T cell receptor (beta chain). This record comes from a study of blood T cell repertoires in COVID-19. At the level of the study: Donors in the United States, Italy and Spain gave samples during acute or convalescent COVID-19.

The junction had 11 bases not matched to a gene; V was cut back by 11 bases and J by 0 bases. Per the germline V gene, CDR1 is MDHEN and CDR2 is SYDVKM. The CDR3 loop spans 16 amino acids. Generated by immunoSEQ multiplex PCR, the TCRdb table keeps only in-frame clones and is missing some. The table shows about 210,000 clones, with about 84% occurring only once. The sequenced sample consisted of peripheral blood. The TCR sequence derives from a human donor in a cohort sampled during active COVID-19. This rearrangement joins TRBV28 to TRBJ2-1; the match to TRBD2 covers 9 bases. The CDR3 protein is CAGGLAGQRSYNEQFF. The DNA of the CDR3 is TGTGCCGGGGGGCTAGCGGGGCAGCGCTCCTACAATGAGCAGTTCTTC.